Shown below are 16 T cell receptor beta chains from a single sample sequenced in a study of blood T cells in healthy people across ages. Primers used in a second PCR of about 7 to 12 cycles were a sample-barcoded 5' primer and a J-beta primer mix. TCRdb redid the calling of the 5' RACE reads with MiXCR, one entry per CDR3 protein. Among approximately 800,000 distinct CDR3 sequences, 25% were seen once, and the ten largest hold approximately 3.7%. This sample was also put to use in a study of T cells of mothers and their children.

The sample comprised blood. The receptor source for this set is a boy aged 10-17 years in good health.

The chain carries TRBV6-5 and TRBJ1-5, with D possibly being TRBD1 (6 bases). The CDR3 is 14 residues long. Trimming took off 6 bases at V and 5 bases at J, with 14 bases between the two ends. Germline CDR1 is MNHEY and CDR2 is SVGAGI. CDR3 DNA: TGTGCCAGCAGCCGAGTACAGGGATATCAGCCCCAGCATTTT. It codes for CASSRVQGYQPQHF.

CDR3 bases: TGTGCCAGCAGTTTTGGAGGGCCCGACTCCTACGAGCAGTACTTC. Its protein is CASSFGGPDSYEQYF. V and J are TRBV12-3 or TRBV12-4 and TRBJ2-7; D possibly corresponds to TRBD2 (6 bases). Trimming took 3 bases from V and 0 from J, leaving 12 bases between them. CDR3 length equals 15 residues.

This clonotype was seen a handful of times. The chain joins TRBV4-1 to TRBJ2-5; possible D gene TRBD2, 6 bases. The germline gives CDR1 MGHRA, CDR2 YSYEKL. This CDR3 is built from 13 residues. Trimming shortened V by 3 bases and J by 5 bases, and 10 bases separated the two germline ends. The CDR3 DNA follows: TGCGCCAGCAGCCAGCCAGGGAGGGAGACCCAGTACTTC. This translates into CASSQPGRETQYF.

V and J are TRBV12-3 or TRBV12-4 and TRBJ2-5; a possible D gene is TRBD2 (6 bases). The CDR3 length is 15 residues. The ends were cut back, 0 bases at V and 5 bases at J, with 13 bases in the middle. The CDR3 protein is CASSLALGTLETQYF. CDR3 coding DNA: TGTGCCAGCAGTTTAGCGCTTGGGACTTTGGAGACCCAGTACTTC.

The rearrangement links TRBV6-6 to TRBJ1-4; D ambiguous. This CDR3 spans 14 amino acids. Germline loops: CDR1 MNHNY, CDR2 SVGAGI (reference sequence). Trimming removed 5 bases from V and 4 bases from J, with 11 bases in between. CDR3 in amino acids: CASSPDGVNEKLFF. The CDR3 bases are TGTGCCAGCAGTCCTGACGGGGTTAATGAAAAACTGTTTTTT.

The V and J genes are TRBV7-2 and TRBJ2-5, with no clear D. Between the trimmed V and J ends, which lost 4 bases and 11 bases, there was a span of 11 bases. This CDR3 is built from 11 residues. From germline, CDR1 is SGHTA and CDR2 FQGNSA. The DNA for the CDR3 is TGTGCCAGCAGCTCTGGAGAAAAGCAGTACTTC. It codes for CASSSGEKQYF.

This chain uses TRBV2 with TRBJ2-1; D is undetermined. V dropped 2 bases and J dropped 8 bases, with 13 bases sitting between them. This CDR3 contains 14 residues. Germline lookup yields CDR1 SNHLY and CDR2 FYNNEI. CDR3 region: CASSETASIHEQFF. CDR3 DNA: TGTGCCAGCAGTGAAACTGCCAGTATTCATGAGCAGTTCTTC. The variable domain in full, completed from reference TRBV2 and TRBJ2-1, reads EPEVTQTPSHQVTQMGQEVILRCVPISNHLYFYWYRQILGQKVEFLVSFYNNEISEKSEIFDDQFSVERPDGSNFTLKIRSTKLEDSAMYFCASSETASIHEQFFGPGTRLTVL.

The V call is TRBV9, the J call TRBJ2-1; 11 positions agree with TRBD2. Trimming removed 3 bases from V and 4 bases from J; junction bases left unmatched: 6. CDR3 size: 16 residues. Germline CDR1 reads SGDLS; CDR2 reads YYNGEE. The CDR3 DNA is TGTGCCAGCAGCGCTTACTTAGCGGGGGGGTACAATGAGCAGTTCTTC. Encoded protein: CASSAYLAGGYNEQFF.

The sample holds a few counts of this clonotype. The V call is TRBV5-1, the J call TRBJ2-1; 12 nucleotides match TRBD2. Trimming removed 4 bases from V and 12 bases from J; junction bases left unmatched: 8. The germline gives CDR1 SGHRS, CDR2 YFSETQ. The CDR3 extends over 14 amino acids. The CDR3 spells CASSILLAGGRQFF. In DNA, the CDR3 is TGCGCCAGCAGCATCCTACTAGCGGGAGGAAGGCAGTTCTTC. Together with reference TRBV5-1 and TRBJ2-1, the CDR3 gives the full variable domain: KAGVTQTPRYLIKTRGQQVTLSCSPISGHRSVSWYQQTPGQGLQFLFEYFSETQRNKGNFPGRFSGRQFSNSRSEMNVSTLELGDSALYLCASSILLAGGRQFFGPGTRLTVL.

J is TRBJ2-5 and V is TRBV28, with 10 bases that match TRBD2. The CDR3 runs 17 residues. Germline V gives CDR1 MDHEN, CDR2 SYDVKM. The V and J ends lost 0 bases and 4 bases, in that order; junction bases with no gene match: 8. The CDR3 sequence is CASSLWRASGGPETQYF. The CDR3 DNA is TGTGCCAGCAGTTTATGGAGAGCTAGCGGGGGCCCAGAGACCCAGTACTTC.

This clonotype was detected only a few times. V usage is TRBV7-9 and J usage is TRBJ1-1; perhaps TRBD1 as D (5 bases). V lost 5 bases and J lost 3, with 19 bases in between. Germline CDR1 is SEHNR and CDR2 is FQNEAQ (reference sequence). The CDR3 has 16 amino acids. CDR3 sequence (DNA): TGTGCCAGCAGCCTCCTTCGGGGAGGGGTCGACACTGAAGCTTTCTTT. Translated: CASSLLRGGVDTEAFF.

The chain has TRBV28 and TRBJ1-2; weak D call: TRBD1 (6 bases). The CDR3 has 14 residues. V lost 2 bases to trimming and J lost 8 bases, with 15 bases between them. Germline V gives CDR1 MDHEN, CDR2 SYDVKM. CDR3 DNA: TGTGCCAGCAGTTTACACCAGGGGATTGGGGGCTACACCTTC. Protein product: CASSLHQGIGGYTF.

CDR3 amino acids: CASSNQDSHSNQPQHF. CDR3 nucleotides: TGTGCCAGCAGCAACCAGGACAGCCATAGCAATCAGCCCCAGCATTTT. The V gene is TRBV21-1, the J gene TRBJ1-5; the table gives TRBD1 as D, unverified against the DNA. TRBV21-1 is listed as a pseudogene. The CDR3 runs to 16 residues.

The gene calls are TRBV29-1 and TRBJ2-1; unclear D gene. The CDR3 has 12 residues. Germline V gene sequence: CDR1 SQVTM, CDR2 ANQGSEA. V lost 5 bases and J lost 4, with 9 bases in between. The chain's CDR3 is CSVLGKYNEQFF. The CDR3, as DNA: TGCAGCGTTTTGGGGAAGTACAATGAGCAGTTCTTC.

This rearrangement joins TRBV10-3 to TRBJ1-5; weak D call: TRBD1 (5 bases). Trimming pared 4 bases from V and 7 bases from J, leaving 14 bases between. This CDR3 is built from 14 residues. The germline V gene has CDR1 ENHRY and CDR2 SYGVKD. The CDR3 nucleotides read TGTGCCATCAGTGGCCAGGGAGGAGAGCAGCCCCAGCATTTT. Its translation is CAISGQGGEQPQHF.

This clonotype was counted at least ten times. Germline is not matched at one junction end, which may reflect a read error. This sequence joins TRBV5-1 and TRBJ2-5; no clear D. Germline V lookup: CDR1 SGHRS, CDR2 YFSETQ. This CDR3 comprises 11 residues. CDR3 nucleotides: TGTGCCAGCAGGCTACAAGAGACCCAGTACTTC. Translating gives CASRLQETQYF.